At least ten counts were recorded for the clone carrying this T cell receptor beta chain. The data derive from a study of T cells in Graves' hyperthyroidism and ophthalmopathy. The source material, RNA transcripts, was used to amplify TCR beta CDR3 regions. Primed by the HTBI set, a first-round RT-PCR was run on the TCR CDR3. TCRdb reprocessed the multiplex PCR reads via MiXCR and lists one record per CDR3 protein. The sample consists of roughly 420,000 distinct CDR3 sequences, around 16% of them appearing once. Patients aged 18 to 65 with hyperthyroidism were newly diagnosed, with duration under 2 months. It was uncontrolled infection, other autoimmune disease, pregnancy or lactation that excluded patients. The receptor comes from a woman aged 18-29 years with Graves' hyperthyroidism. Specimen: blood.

This chain's CDR3 is CASSHPTETYEQYF. Here the CDR3 DNA reads TGTGCCAGCAGCCACCCGACAGAAACCTACGAGCAGTACTTC. This rearrangement joins TRBV28 to TRBJ2-7; D possibly corresponds to TRBD1 (5 bases). Deletions cut 6 bases from V and 2 bases from J, with 14 bases between. The V gene's germline CDR1 is MDHEN and CDR2 SYDVKM. This CDR3 is built from 14 residues.